This T cell receptor beta chain was captured in a study of blood T cell repertoires in COVID-19. On the study more broadly: Collection of acute and convalescent COVID-19 samples took place in the United States, Italy and Spain. PBMCs, B-cell-depleted T cells, or T cells were the source of the cDNA or gDNA that made up the material.

The V end was cut by 2 bases, the J end by 1 base, with 13 bases between. The CDR3 sequence is 16 residues long. Looked up from germline, CDR1 is MNHNY and CDR2 is SVGAGI (reference sequence). Original handling: For nucleated cells, counts were estimated from reference gene primer amplification. Some clones are missing from TCRdb's copy, which holds only in-frame ones; the method was immunoSEQ multiplex PCR. That table supplies the V and J calls and clone size; D and trimming were determined from the DNA. Seen here are more than 200,000 clones, 75% to 85% observed once, and the top ten hold approximately 7.6%. Followed longitudinally, the Seattle patients had been enrolled during active infection. Only one count was recorded for this clone.

Sequencing used peripheral blood. The source is a woman aged 80 or over with COVID-19, enrolled during active disease. V is TRBV6-6 and J is TRBJ2-3; possible D gene TRBD2, 6 bases. The CDR3 DNA sequence: TGTGCCAGCAGTTACGGGGGGAGCCCGCGCACAGATACGCAGTATTTT. This sequence encodes CASSYGGSPRTDTQYF.